The clone carrying this T cell receptor beta chain occurred many times. No antigen is known for it. V lost 5 bases and J lost 6; bases outside the gene matches: 9. This CDR3 contains 16 residues. CDR1 SGHTA and CDR2 FQGNSA come from the germline V gene. This record belongs to a study of T cell repertoires in cytomegalovirus infection. Study-wide background: Indications came from public TCR beta signatures; they pointed to CMV infection and to a matching HLA type. Regarding the study as a whole: CMV-specific TCR beta clonotypes restricted by HLA-C dominated the ex vivo response. Summed frequency of public TCR beta families distinguished CMV carriers with the relevant HLA.

TCRdb passed the reads through MiXCR, listing each CDR3 protein once. The table records about 260,000 distinct CDR3 sequences, around 8.7% of them present only once. The specimen sequenced was PBMCs. This sequence originates from a human donor in good health (CMV status not recorded). Some clones in this sample may be carry-over from other donors' samples. The V and J genes are TRBV7-2 and TRBJ1-5, with TRBD1 identical over 11 bases. The CDR3 reads CASSLRTGTGGQPQHF. The CDR3 DNA sequence: TGTGCCAGCAGCCTTAGGACCGGGACAGGGGGTCAGCCCCAGCATTTT. The complete variable domain, with remaining parts taken from reference TRBV7-2 and TRBJ1-5, reads GAGVSQSPSNKVTEKGKDVELRCDPISGHTALYWYRQSLGQGLEFLIYFQGNSAPDKSGLPSDRFSAERTGGSVSTLTIQRTQQEDSAVYLCASSLRTGTGGQPQHFGDGTRLSIL.